This T cell receptor beta chain is drawn from a study of Ad26.COV2.S vaccination and SARS-CoV-2 variants. Overall study results and limits: Spike-specific responses of CD8+ and CD4+ T cells were reported to display substantial breadth after vaccination. Vaccinated and placebo-treated recipients had similar non-spike TCR breadth.

A note on this clone: What it binds is not known.

The treatment: about 20 received Ad26.COV2.S at low or high dose, single or two shots; roughly five received placebo; per-sample allocation not given. Sample collection was performed on day 63 after the first vaccine or placebo injection. This person who donated was an adult of 18-55 years in Boston. Only in-frame clones appear in the TCRdb table, and some are missing; sequencing was by immunoSEQ multiplex PCR. The sample shows roughly 380,000 clones, roughly 81% of them seen only once. The CDR3 covers 13 residues. Germline V gene lookup returns CDR1 MNHNS and CDR2 SASEGT. Trimming removed 2 bases from V and 8 bases from J, with 12 bases in between.

Sequencing used peripheral blood, obtained in a trial of Ad26.COV2.S vaccine versus placebo. The chain couples TRBV6-1 to TRBJ1-2; D might be TRBD1 (5 bases). The sequence came from a person aged 18-65 years who received the Ad26.COV2.S COVID-19 vaccine or a placebo. The CDR3 spells CASSERRQLGYTF. The DNA for the CDR3 is TGTGCCAGCAGTGAAAGGAGACAGTTGGGCTACACCTTC.